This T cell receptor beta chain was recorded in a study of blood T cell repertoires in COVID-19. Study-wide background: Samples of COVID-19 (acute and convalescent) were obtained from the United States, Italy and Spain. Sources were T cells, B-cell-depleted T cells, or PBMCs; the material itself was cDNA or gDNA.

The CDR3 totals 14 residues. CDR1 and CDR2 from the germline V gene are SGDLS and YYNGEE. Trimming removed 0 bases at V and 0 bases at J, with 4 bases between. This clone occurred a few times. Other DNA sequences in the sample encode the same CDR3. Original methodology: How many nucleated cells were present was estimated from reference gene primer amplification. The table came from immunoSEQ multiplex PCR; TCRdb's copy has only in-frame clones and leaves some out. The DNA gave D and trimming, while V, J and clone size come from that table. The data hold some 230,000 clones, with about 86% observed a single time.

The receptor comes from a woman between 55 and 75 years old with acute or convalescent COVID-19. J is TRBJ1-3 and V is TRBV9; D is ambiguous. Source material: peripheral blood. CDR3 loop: CASSVDSSGNTIYF. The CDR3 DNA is TGTGCCAGCAGCGTAGACAGCTCTGGAAACACCATATATTTT.